The clone carrying this TCR beta chain was observed a few times. This sample stems from a study of T cell repertoires in cytomegalovirus infection. Study details: Based on public TCR beta signatures, there were indications of CMV infection and of a matching HLA type.

Germline CDR1 reads GTSNPN; CDR2 reads SVGIG (reference sequence). V dropped 3 bases and J dropped 3 bases, with 9 bases sitting between them. This CDR3 is 13 amino acids long. MiXCR, applied by TCRdb to the reads, yields one record per CDR3 protein. The repertoire holds 680,000 or so distinct CDR3 sequences, with about 40% as singletons. The receptor's source is a human donor in good health (CMV status not recorded). Some clones in this sample may be carry-over from other donors' samples. The chain is built from TRBV30 and TRBJ2-1; D might be TRBD2 (6 bases). Specimen: PBMCs. CDR3 DNA sequence: TGTGCCTGGAGCGGGGGTAACTACAATGAGCAGTTCTTC. Its translation: CAWSGGNYNEQFF. Variable domain in full (rest from reference TRBV30 and TRBJ2-1): SQTIHQWPATLVQPVGSPLSLECTVEGTSNPNLYWYRQAAGRGLQLLFYSVGIGQISSEVPQNLSASRPQDRQFILSSKKLLLSDSGFYLCAWSGGNYNEQFFGPGTRLTVL.